This T cell receptor beta chain was identified in a study of T cell responses to AZD1222 COVID-19 vaccine. The junction had 6 bases not matched to a gene; V was cut back by 1 base and J by 5 bases. The V gene's germline CDR1 is SGHRS and CDR2 YFSETQ. This CDR3 has 15 residues. Produced via immunoSEQ multiplex PCR; TCRdb's table is partial and in-frame only. The table includes over 100,000 clones, roughly 92% detected once. This TCR derives from an adult in good health. Sequencing used peripheral blood, obtained on day 0 of AZD1222 vaccination. The rearrangement joins TRBV5-1 to TRBJ1-2; the match to TRBD1 covers 9 bases. The CDR3 sequence: CASSLTGQGYYGYTF. CDR3 nucleotide sequence: TGCGCCAGCAGCTTGACGGGACAGGGTTATTATGGCTACACCTTC.